The clone carrying this TCR beta chain was picked up a small number of times. V was clipped by 7 bases and J by 7 bases, with 13 bases between them. The length of the CDR3 is 13 residues. Germline V lookup: CDR1 MNHNS, CDR2 SASEGT. This record belongs to a study of neoadjuvant anti-PD-1 for oral cavity cancer. Study background: Patients without progression received a fourth nivolumab dose around day 43, then surgical resection on days 50-56.

Some clones are missing from TCRdb's copy, which holds only in-frame ones; the method was immunoSEQ multiplex PCR. The table shows about 15,000 clones, with 65% to 75% occurring only once. Patients had newly diagnosed, untreated stage II-IVA oral cavity squamous cell carcinoma. Patients had HPV-negative, locally advanced oral cavity squamous cell carcinoma. This clonotype was sampled from a person aged 35-79 years with oral cavity squamous cell carcinoma. The sequencing here drew on PBMCs, taken before nivolumab (anti-PD-1) treatment. The J gene is TRBJ2-2, the V gene TRBV6-1, with D possibly being TRBD1 (6 bases). The CDR3 here is CASTNRVNGELFF. CDR3 coding DNA: TGTGCCAGCACCAACAGGGTCAACGGGGAGCTGTTTTTT.